One and the same sample provided the 24 T cell receptor beta chains below, sequenced in a study of a mutant IDH1 vaccine in newly diagnosed glioma. Produced via immunoSEQ multiplex PCR; TCRdb's table is partial and in-frame only. The table has tens of thousands of clones, around 92% seen once. Antigens of these TCRs are unknown. Time point noted: week 35, safety follow-up. Mutant IDH1 20-mer peptide, at 300 ug, made up each vaccine dose, with topical imiquimod. Source: PBMCs, taken from a glioma patient whose treatment included an IDH1 peptide vaccine. These receptors originate from a man aged 45-60 years with glioma.

The chain employs TRBV27 and TRBJ2-2; the D gene is possibly TRBD2 (6 bases). Trimming removed 7 bases at V and 9 bases at J, with 21 bases between. There are 15 residues in the CDR3. Looked up from germline, CDR1 is MNHEY and CDR2 is SMNVEV (reference sequence). CDR3 bases: TGTGCCAGCAACGAAGGAGGGGTAACGGGCCGGGAGCTGTTTTTT. Its protein is CASNEGGVTGRELFF.

The chain joins TRBV5-1 to TRBJ1-2; D remains ambiguous. The CDR3 covers 13 residues. Trimming shortened V by 0 bases and J by 8 bases, and 11 bases separated the two germline ends. CDR1 and CDR2 from the germline V gene are SGHRS and YFSETQ. CDR3 nucleotide sequence: TGCGCCAGCAGCTTGGCCAGTAGCAACGGCTACACCTTC. It yields the protein CASSLASSNGYTF.

This clone appeared a single time. The chain employs TRBV19 and TRBJ1-2, with 9 bases matching TRBD1. Per germline, CDR1 LNHDA and CDR2 SQIVND (reference sequence). V lost 8 bases and J lost 4; bases outside the gene matches: 5. The CDR3 spans 13 residues. CDR3 DNA sequence: TGTGCCAGTTCCCCGACAGGGGGCTATGGCTACACCTTC. Its translation: CASSPTGGYGYTF.

The V and J genes are TRBV2 and TRBJ2-1; TRBD1 agrees at 12 bases. CDR3 size: 15 residues. Germline CDR1 is SNHLY and CDR2 is FYNNEI. V lost 7 bases and J lost 6; bases outside the gene matches: 7. The CDR3 loop is CASTRGTGGFNEQFF. CDR3 nucleotides: TGTGCCAGCACTAGGGGGACAGGGGGCTTCAATGAGCAGTTCTTC.

The chain is built from TRBV7-2 and TRBJ1-2; D perhaps matches TRBD1 (6 bases). The ends were cut back, 5 bases at V and 4 bases at J, with 17 bases in the middle. CDR1 is SGHTA and CDR2 is FQGNSA in the germline V gene. The CDR3 extends over 15 amino acids. Here the CDR3 reads CASSRDRQAGYGYTF. In nucleotides, the CDR3 is TGTGCCAGCAGCAGGGACCGACAGGCTGGCTATGGCTACACCTTC.

The chain joins TRBV27 to TRBJ2-2; 9 bases line up with TRBD1. The CDR3 loop spans 18 amino acids. Unmatched junction bases numbered 13, after V lost 3 bases and J lost 5 bases. Germline values: CDR1 MNHEY, CDR2 SMNVEV (reference sequence). CDR3 residues: CASSFAWNPGQGTGELFF. In nucleotides, the CDR3 is TGTGCCAGCAGTTTCGCGTGGAATCCGGGACAGGGAACCGGGGAGCTGTTTTTT.

V usage is TRBV28 and J usage is TRBJ2-2; tentatively, D is TRBD1 or TRBD2 (5 bases each). There are 17 residues in the CDR3. Looked up from germline, CDR1 is MDHEN and CDR2 is SYDVKM. Between the trimmed V and J ends, which lost 1 base and 7 bases, there was a span of 19 bases. DNA for the CDR3: TGTGCCAGCAGTTTATATACGTTTGAGGGGAGCGACGGGGAGCTGTTTTTT. This codes for CASSLYTFEGSDGELFF.

The chain combines TRBV5-1 with TRBJ2-1; D may be TRBD1 (6 bases). V lost 4 bases to trimming and J lost 6 bases, with 14 bases between them. Germline-derived CDR1 and CDR2 are SGHRS and YFSETQ. The CDR3 spans 14 residues. This CDR3 reads CASSPPSGVNEQFF. The CDR3 region has the DNA TGCGCCAGCAGCCCCCCGTCAGGGGTCAATGAGCAGTTCTTC. The full variable domain, its missing parts supplied by reference TRBV5-1 and TRBJ2-1, is KAGVTQTPRYLIKTRGQQVTLSCSPISGHRSVSWYQQTPGQGLQFLFEYFSETQRNKGNFPGRFSGRQFSNSRSEMNVSTLELGDSALYLCASSPPSGVNEQFFGPGTRLTVL.

The chain uses TRBV28 and TRBJ1-5, with a tentative D call TRBD1 (6 bases). V dropped 5 bases and J dropped 15 bases, with 20 bases sitting between them. The V gene's germline CDR1 is MDHEN and CDR2 SYDVKM. The CDR3 runs to 13 residues. CDR3 region: CASSLQTGLGGHF. The CDR3 bases are TGTGCCAGCAGTCTCCAAACAGGGTTGGGGGGGCATTTT.

This chain joins TRBV7-6 and TRBJ2-7; D remains unclear. The V end was cut by 3 bases, the J end by 3 bases, with 6 bases between. This CDR3 has 12 residues. CDR1 SGHVS and CDR2 FNYEAQ come from the germline V gene. The CDR3 region has the DNA TGTGCCAGCAGCTTTTCGGGCTACGAGCAGTACTTC. This sequence encodes CASSFSGYEQYF.

This sequence joins TRBV5-8 and TRBJ2-7; 7 bases line up with TRBD1. This CDR3 has 15 amino acids. Germline V gene data show CDR1 as SGHTS and CDR2 as YDEGEE. Trimming took 0 bases from V and 4 from J; bases not matched to a gene: 7. The CDR3 coding sequence is TGTGCCAGCAGCTTGGCCTGGCCAGGGGGTTACGAGCAGTACTTC. This gives the protein CASSLAWPGGYEQYF.

In DNA form, the CDR3 reads TGTGCCAGCAGTACGGACAGCTACGAGCAGTACTTC. As protein: CASSTDSYEQYF. This rearrangement joins TRBV6-5 to TRBJ2-7; D may be TRBD1 (6 bases). Trimming took 5 bases from V and 3 from J, leaving 8 bases between them. The CDR3 totals 12 residues. The V gene's germline CDR1 is MNHEY and CDR2 SVGAGI.

This clone was counted once. The CDR3 DNA reads TGTGCCAGCAGCCAGACAGGGAACTATGGCTACACCTTC. Translation gives CASSQTGNYGYTF. This sequence joins TRBV6-4 and TRBJ1-2; 7 bases align to TRBD1. CDR3 size: 13 residues. Looked up from germline, CDR1 is MRHNA and CDR2 is SNTAGT. The trim removed 6 bases at V and 2 bases at J, leaving 3 bases unmatched.

The chain joins TRBV5-4 to TRBJ2-7, with 11 bases that match TRBD2. The CDR3 runs to 20 residues. Germline CDR1 reads SGHNT; CDR2 reads YYREEE (reference sequence). V was clipped by 4 bases and J by 5 bases; unmatched bases: 23. The DNA of the CDR3 is TGTGCCAGCAGCCCACCGGGAGGAGGGTCGCTAGCGGGGGGTATCAACGAGCAGTACTTC. It is translated as CASSPPGGGSLAGGINEQYF.

The chain combines TRBV4-3 with TRBJ1-5; weak D call: TRBD1 (5 bases). The CDR3 runs 17 residues. Germline lookup yields CDR1 LGHNA and CDR2 YSLEER. Trimming took 0 bases from V and 0 from J, leaving 12 bases between them. CDR3 bases: TGCGCCAGCAGCCAAGATCGGGGGGGTTATAGCAATCAGCCCCAGCATTTT. Its translation is CASSQDRGGYSNQPQHF.

This clone was picked up one time. The chain couples TRBV29-1 to TRBJ1-1; 10 bases fit TRBD1. V gave up 5 bases and J gave up 5 bases; unmatched junction bases: 5. The CDR3 runs to 13 residues. Germline values: CDR1 SQVTM, CDR2 ANQGSEA. CDR3 sequence (DNA): TGCAGCGTTACCCCGGGACAGGGGACTGAAGCTTTCTTT. Encoded protein: CSVTPGQGTEAFF. Complete variable domain (other parts from reference TRBV29-1 and TRBJ1-1): SAVISQKPSRDICQRGTSLTIQCQVDSQVTMMFWYRQQPGQSLTLIATANQGSEATYESGFVIDKFPISRPNLTFSTLTVSNMSPEDSSIYLCSVTPGQGTEAFFGQGTRLTVV.

The chain carries TRBV5-4 and TRBJ2-7; 13 positions match TRBD2. Germline assignment: CDR1 SGHNT and CDR2 YYREEE (reference sequence). This CDR3 comprises 15 residues. The junction had 5 bases not matched to a gene; V was cut back by 4 bases and J by 4 bases. The chain's CDR3 is CASSTRLAGGYEQYF. In DNA form, the CDR3 reads TGTGCCAGCAGCACTCGACTAGCGGGGGGATACGAGCAGTACTTC.

This sequence joins TRBV6-1 and TRBJ2-7; D ambiguous. Between the trimmed V and J ends, which lost 6 bases and 0 bases, there was a span of 12 bases. The CDR3 sequence is 14 residues long. Germline V CDR1 and CDR2: MNHNS, SASEGT. CDR3 DNA sequence: TGTGCCAGCAGCGCGGTTGGCGGCTCCTACGAGCAGTACTTC. Encoded protein: CASSAVGGSYEQYF.

The V call is TRBV7-9, the J call TRBJ2-2; TRBD2 might be the D (5 bases). CDR3 length: 15 amino acids. V shed 2 bases and J shed 5 bases, with 12 bases lying between them. Per germline, CDR1 SEHNR and CDR2 FQNEAQ (reference sequence). The CDR3 sequence is CASSLLSGVTGELFF. Here the CDR3 DNA reads TGTGCCAGCAGCTTATTATCCGGGGTTACCGGGGAGCTGTTTTTT.

This chain uses TRBV5-5 with TRBJ1-6; D is unresolved. V dropped 7 bases and J dropped 0 bases, with 14 bases sitting between them. CDR1 and CDR2 (germline): SGHKS, YYEKEE (reference sequence). CDR3 length: 16 residues. The CDR3 DNA is TGTGCCAGCCGAGAGTTAGGGAGCTCCTATAATTCACCCCTCCACTTT. Its protein is CASRELGSSYNSPLHF.

The genes are TRBV28 and TRBJ2-7; D unclear. The CDR3 spans 13 residues. The V gene's germline CDR1 is MDHEN and CDR2 SYDVKM. With 2 bases removed from V and 3 bases from J, the gap between germline ends came to 8 bases. The CDR3 sequence is CASSLGSVYEQYF. DNA of the CDR3: TGTGCCAGCAGTTTAGGGTCGGTCTACGAGCAGTACTTC.

The chain joins TRBV4-3 to TRBJ2-1; no clear D. Germline V gives CDR1 LGHNA, CDR2 YSLEER. This CDR3 comprises 15 residues. Trimming stripped 7 bases from V and 7 bases from J, with 20 bases between. CDR3 protein: CASTQSAGRMNEQFF. DNA of the CDR3: TGCGCCAGCACCCAGTCTGCAGGAAGAATGAATGAGCAGTTCTTC.

In its sample, this clone was seen once. This chain links TRBV18 with TRBJ2-5; 8 bases are a match to TRBD1. Trimming took 2 bases from V and 4 from J; bases not matched to a gene: 9. Germline assignment: CDR1 KGHSH and CDR2 LQKENI. The CDR3 covers 16 residues. The CDR3 loop is CASSPMQGASGETQYF. CDR3 coding DNA: TGTGCCAGCTCACCAATGCAGGGGGCATCAGGAGAGACCCAGTACTTC.

This clone was counted a single time. The chain combines TRBV20-1 with TRBJ1-1; unclear D gene. Per germline, CDR1 DFQATT and CDR2 SNEGSKA (reference sequence). The ends were cut back, 7 bases at V and 1 base at J, with 7 bases in the middle. The CDR3 extends over 11 amino acids. CDR3 nucleotide sequence: TGCAGTGGACCAGAGAACACTGAAGCTTTCTTT. Translating gives CSGPENTEAFF.